This T cell receptor (beta chain) was identified during a study of shared clonotypes between healthy human individuals. Study-level findings and limits: The study found approximately 5% of naive CD4 clonotypes shared across a few donors.

Each replicate PCR on the sorted subsets used roughly 190 ng DNA (approximately 33,000 T cell genomes). Profiled with immunoSEQ multiplex PCR; TCRdb holds only in-frame clones, not every one. The data contain about 2.3 million clones, just over 90% of them singletons. The V segment lost 3 bases and the J segment 4 bases; nucleotides outside the gene matches: 5. From germline, CDR1 is SGHRS and CDR2 YFSETQ. The CDR3 is 14 residues long. Turning to this clone: Its antigen is not identified.

The sequence came from a man between 18 and 29 years old in good health. Some clones in this sample may be carry-over from other donors' samples. The chain combines TRBV5-1 with TRBJ2-7, with 9 bases identical to TRBD1. The sequenced sample was naive CD4+ T cells from PBMCs. Documented subset: CD45RA+ positively selected. DNA for the CDR3: TGCGCCAGCAGCTACCCGGGACAGGGTTACGAGCAGTACTTC. As protein: CASSYPGQGYEQYF.